Listed below are T cell receptor beta chains from one sample, sequenced in a study of beta chain features in type 1 diabetes. TCRdb keeps only in-frame clones here, not all; method: immunoSEQ multiplex PCR. The sample lists 35,000 to 50,000 clones; approximately 49% were seen once. Sequenced sample: stem cell memory CD4+ T cells from blood. The origin of the receptors is a woman in her thirties in good health. Both conserved end residues are part of each CDR3. The D gene is left open where the match is weak. For some rows the clone size is stated as once, few or many, or as a class when expanded; others skip it.

v_call	cdr3_length	d_call	j_call	clone_size	cdr3_nt	cdr3_aa
TRBV10-3	14	TRBD1	TRBJ2-3	few	TGTGCCATCAGGGACAGGGGGCAGACAGATACGCAGTATTTT	CAIRDRGQTDTQYF
TRBV30	14	-	TRBJ2-4	few	TGTGCCTGGAGTGTCTTACTAGCCAAAAACATTCAGTACTTC	CAWSVLLAKNIQYF
TRBV7-9	14	-	TRBJ2-3	-	TGTGCCAGCAGCCTCACCGGAGGGCAAGATACGCAGTATTTT	CASSLTGGQDTQYF
TRBV6-1	15	TRBD1	TRBJ2-5	few	TGTGCCAGCAGTACATCCGGGACAGGGAAAGAGACCCAGTACTTC	CASSTSGTGKETQYF
TRBV5-1	14	TRBD1	TRBJ2-2	once	TGCGCCAGCAGCTCACAGGGGGGCACCGGGGAGCTGTTTTTT	CASSSQGGTGELFF
TRBV4-3	16	TRBD2	TRBJ2-3	-	TGCGCCAGCAGCCTGGGGACTAGCGCCATCACAGATACGCAGTATTTT	CASSLGTSAITDTQYF
TRBV19	17	-	TRBJ1-4	-	TGTGCCAGTAGTATCCCCAACGTACTTGCAACTAATGAAAAACTGTTTTTT	CASSIPNVLATNEKLFF
TRBV27	15	-	TRBJ2-7	few	TGTGCCAGCAGAGGGGAGACAGGTTTTATTAACGAGCAGTACTTC	CASRGETGFINEQYF
TRBV28	15	TRBD1	TRBJ1-5	-	TGTGCCAGCAGTGGGACAGGGCGAGGCAATCAGCCCCAGCATTTT	CASSGTGRGNQPQHF
TRBV2	13	-	TRBJ2-7	-	TGTGCCAGCAGTGGAGGCAGAACCTACGAGCAGTACTTC	CASSGGRTYEQYF
TRBV28	13	-	TRBJ1-4	-	TGTGCCAGCAGTGCAGGGTTTGGTGAAAAACTGTTTTTT	CASSAGFGEKLFF
TRBV30	15	TRBD2	TRBJ2-3	-	TGTGCCTGGAGTGTTGCGGTAGCGGGAGGAGATACGCAGTATTTT	CAWSVAVAGGDTQYF
TRBV28	14	TRBD2	TRBJ2-7	-	TGTGCCAGCGGTCTAGTAGCCGGGGGGTACGAGCAGTACTTC	CASGLVAGGYEQYF
TRBV25-1	14	-	TRBJ1-4	-	TGTGCCAGCAGTGACAGAGGCTCGAATGAAAAACTGTTTTTT	CASSDRGSNEKLFF
TRBV4-2	13	-	TRBJ1-1	-	TGTGCCAGCAGCCTAGTAAGTCACACTGAAGCTTTCTTT	CASSLVSHTEAFF
TRBV2	15	TRBD2	TRBJ2-3	few	TGTGCCAGCAGTCTTGGGACTAGCGGGACTGGTACGCAGTATTTT	CASSLGTSGTGTQYF
TRBV7-8	17	TRBD2	TRBJ2-3	-	TGTGCCAGCAGCTTATCCCAAACTAGCGGGAATGACGATACGCAGTATTTT	CASSLSQTSGNDDTQYF
TRBV18	16	TRBD1	TRBJ1-1	-	TGTGCCAGCTCACCCGGCTGGGAAGGGGGCCTCACTGAAGCTTTCTTT	CASSPGWEGGLTEAFF
TRBV15	18	-	TRBJ2-6	-	TGTGCCACCAGCAGAGAGGCAGGGTGGGCCCCTGGGGCCAACGTCCTGACTTTC	CATSREAGWAPGANVLTF
TRBV7-9	16	TRBD2	TRBJ2-1	many	TGTGCCAGCAGCTTTTCTGGCGGGAGGGGATACAATGAGCAGTTCTTC	CASSFSGGRGYNEQFF
TRBV18	19	TRBD2	TRBJ2-3	few	TGTGCCAGCTCACCCGGGAAGGTAGCGGGTTTCACCGGCACAGATACGCAGTATTTT	CASSPGKVAGFTGTDTQYF
TRBV9	14	TRBD2	TRBJ2-1	-	TGTGCCAGCAGCGCGGGGGGAACCTACAATGAGCAGTTCTTC	CASSAGGTYNEQFF
TRBV29-1	14	TRBD1	TRBJ2-5	-	TGCAGCGTTGCGCGGACAGGGGTGAGGGAGACCCAGTACTTC	CSVARTGVRETQYF
TRBV9	12	-	TRBJ2-7	once	TGTGCCAGTGGTAGTCGGCTAGGCGAGCAGTACTTC	CASGSRLGEQYF
TRBV4-3	17	-	TRBJ2-1	few	TGCGCCAGCAGCCAAAGAGGCCCCTCTAGCTCCTACAATGAGCAGTTCTTC	CASSQRGPSSSYNEQFF
TRBV5-1	13	-	TRBJ2-3	few	TGCGCCAGCAGCTCCGGGAGTGAAGATACGCAGTATTTT	CASSSGSEDTQYF
TRBV21-1	19	-	TRBJ2-6	-	TGTGCCAGCAGCAAGGTGAGTAGCGGGAGATCGTCCGGGGCCAACGTCCTGACTTTC	CASSKVSSGRSSGANVLTF
TRBV13	15	TRBD1	TRBJ2-7	few	TGTGCCAGCAGCGAACCGGGACAGGGGACCTACGAGCAGTACTTC	CASSEPGQGTYEQYF
TRBV11-1	14	TRBD1	TRBJ1-4	-	TGTGCCAGCAGCGCGGGACAGGGTAATGAAAAACTGTTTTTT	CASSAGQGNEKLFF
TRBV5-1	14	-	TRBJ2-1	few	TGCGCCAGCAGCTTGGCGCTTACTAGTAATGAGCAGTTCTTC	CASSLALTSNEQFF
TRBV7-9	13	-	TRBJ1-1	-	TGTGCCAGCAGCTTAGGAGCAAACACTGAAGCTTTCTTT	CASSLGANTEAFF
TRBV19	14	TRBD2	TRBJ2-1	once	TGTGCCACCAAGACTAGCGGGAGTGTTAATGAGCAGTTCTTC	CATKTSGSVNEQFF